This T cell receptor (beta chain) was captured in a study of blood T cell repertoires in COVID-19. Only in-frame clones appear in the TCRdb table, and some are missing; sequencing was by immunoSEQ multiplex PCR. The repertoire has a few hundred thousand clones, just under 90% of them found once; the top ten carry 1.5% to 2%. Trimming removed 4 bases at V and 7 bases at J, with 8 bases between. There are 12 residues in the CDR3. Sequencing input: PBMCs or T cells enriched from blood (not recorded which). The gene calls are TRBV12-3 or TRBV12-4 and TRBJ2-4, with D perhaps TRBD1 (5 bases). This receptor was identified in a woman in her thirties who had recovered from COVID-19. The CDR3 sequence: CASSSQGNIQYF. The CDR3 DNA sequence: TGTGCCAGCAGTTCCCAGGGTAACATTCAGTACTTC.